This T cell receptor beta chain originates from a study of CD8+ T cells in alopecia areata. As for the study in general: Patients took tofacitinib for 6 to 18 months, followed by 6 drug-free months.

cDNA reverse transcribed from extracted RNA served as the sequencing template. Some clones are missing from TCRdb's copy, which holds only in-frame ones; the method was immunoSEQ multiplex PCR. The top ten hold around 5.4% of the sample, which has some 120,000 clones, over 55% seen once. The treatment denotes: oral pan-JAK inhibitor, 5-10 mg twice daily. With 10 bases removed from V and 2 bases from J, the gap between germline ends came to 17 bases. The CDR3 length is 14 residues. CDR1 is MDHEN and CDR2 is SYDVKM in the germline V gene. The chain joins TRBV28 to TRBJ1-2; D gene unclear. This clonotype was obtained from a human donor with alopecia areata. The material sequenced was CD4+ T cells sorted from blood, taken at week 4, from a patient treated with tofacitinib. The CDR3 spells CATSWADLNYGYTF. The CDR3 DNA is TGTGCCACCTCTTGGGCGGACCTAAACTATGGCTACACCTTC.